This TCR beta chain was obtained from a study of memory CD4+ T cells and cytomegalovirus serostatus. Study overall: Donors were healthy Belgian adults, fewer than ten CMV seropositive and 20 to 30 seronegative. Broader study findings: Repertoires predicted CMV serostatus with median bootstrapped AUC of around 0.96. Of approximately 150 reported CMV TCRbeta sequences, 65 to 85 were found in memory CD4+ repertoires.

Sequencing was performed with immunoSEQ multiplex PCR; in TCRdb, only in-frame clones are kept and a portion is missing. The sample lists 80,000 or so clones, under 80% occurring once. This clone has a single count. The antigen remains unidentified. The sort gate was single viable CD3+CD4+CD8-CD45RO+ cells for memory CD4+ T cells. Serostatus was set by detecting CMV pp150, pp28, p38, p52 IgG. The sequencing sample was made of memory CD4+ T cells from blood. The clonotype was recovered from an adult in good health and CMV-seropositive.

The CDR3 loop reads CAWSVEDRQFF. Written as DNA, the CDR3 is TGTGCCTGGAGTGTCGAGGACCGGCAGTTCTTC. The V and J genes are TRBV30 and TRBJ2-1, with D hard to call. This CDR3 is built from 11 residues. The ends were cut back, 0 bases at V and 12 bases at J, with 9 bases in the middle. CDR1 and CDR2 from the germline V gene are GTSNPN and SVGIG (reference sequence). Full variable domain (remainder filled in from reference TRBV30 and TRBJ2-1): SQTIHQWPATLVQPVGSPLSLECTVEGTSNPNLYWYRQAAGRGLQLLFYSVGIGQISSEVPQNLSASRPQDRQFILSSKKLLLSDSGFYLCAWSVEDRQFFGPGTRLTVL.